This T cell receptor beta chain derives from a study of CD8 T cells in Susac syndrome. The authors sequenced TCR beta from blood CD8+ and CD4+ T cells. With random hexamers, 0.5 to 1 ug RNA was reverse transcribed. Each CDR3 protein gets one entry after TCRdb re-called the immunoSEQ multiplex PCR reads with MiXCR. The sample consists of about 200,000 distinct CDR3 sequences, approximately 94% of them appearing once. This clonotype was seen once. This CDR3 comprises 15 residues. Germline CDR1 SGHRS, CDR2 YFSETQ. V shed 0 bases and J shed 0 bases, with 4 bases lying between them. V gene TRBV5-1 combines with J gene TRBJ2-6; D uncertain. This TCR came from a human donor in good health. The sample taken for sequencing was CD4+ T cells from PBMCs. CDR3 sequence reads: CASSLGFSGANVLTF. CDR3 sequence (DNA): TGCGCCAGCAGCTTGGGATTCTCTGGGGCCAACGTCCTGACTTTC.